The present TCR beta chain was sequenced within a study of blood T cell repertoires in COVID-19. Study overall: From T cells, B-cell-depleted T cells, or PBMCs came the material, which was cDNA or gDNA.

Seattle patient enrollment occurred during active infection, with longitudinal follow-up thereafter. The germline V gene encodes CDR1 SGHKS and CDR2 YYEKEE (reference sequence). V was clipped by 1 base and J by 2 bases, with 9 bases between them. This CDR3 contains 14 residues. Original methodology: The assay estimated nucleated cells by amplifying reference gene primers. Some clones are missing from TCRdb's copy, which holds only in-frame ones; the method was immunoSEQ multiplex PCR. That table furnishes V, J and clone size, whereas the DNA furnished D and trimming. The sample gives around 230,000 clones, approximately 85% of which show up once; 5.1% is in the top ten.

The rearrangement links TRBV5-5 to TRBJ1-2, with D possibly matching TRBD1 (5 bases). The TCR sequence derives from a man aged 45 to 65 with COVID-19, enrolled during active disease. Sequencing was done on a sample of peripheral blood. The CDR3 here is CASSLRAGNYGYTF. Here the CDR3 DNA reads TGTGCCAGCAGCTTGCGGGCAGGGAACTATGGCTACACCTTC.